This T cell receptor beta chain was profiled in a study of blood T cell repertoires in COVID-19. Study-level information: Donors in the United States, Italy and Spain gave samples during acute or convalescent COVID-19. The cDNA or gDNA used as material had been derived from T cells, B-cell-depleted T cells, or PBMCs.

Produced via immunoSEQ multiplex PCR; TCRdb's table is partial and in-frame only. The repertoire holds 330,000 or so clones, with roughly nine tenths as singletons. Participant reports of clinical history set cohort assignment. The recovered donors of Cohort 3 showed two negative PCRs, clearance, or symptom resolution. The CDR3 spans 14 residues. The sequenced material came from PBMCs or T cells enriched from blood (not recorded which). The rearrangement links TRBV21-1 to TRBJ2-2; the DNA was not used to check the table's D call, TRBD1. TRBV21-1 is assigned pseudogene status. This receptor was taken from a woman under 40 who had recovered from COVID-19. The CDR3 reads CASSAGRLTGELFF. The CDR3 coding sequence is TGTGCCAGCAGCGCCGGCAGGCTCACCGGGGAGCTGTTTTTT.